Listed below are T cell receptor beta chains from one sample, sequenced in a study of blood T cell repertoires in COVID-19. Assay used: immunoSEQ multiplex PCR; TCRdb lists only in-frame clones, some missing. Counted here are about 160,000 clones, around 80% occurring once; the ten biggest clones make up 3.4%. Material: PBMCs or T cells enriched from blood (not recorded which). These receptors were obtained from a woman in her sixties who had recovered from COVID-19. The CDR3 runs from the conserved cysteine through the conserved F or W. D genes are given only for firm matches. Size tells how often a clone was seen (once, few, many) or the class of an expanded clone, and some rows leave it out.

clone size,V gene,J gene,D gene,CDR3 DNA,CDR3 protein
.,TRBV5-1,TRBJ1-1,.,TGCGCCAGCAGCTTGTATTTCAACGGTAAGAACACTGAAGCTTTCTTT,CASSLYFNGKNTEAFF
once,TRBV7-8,TRBJ2-1,TRBD1,TGTGCCAGCAGCTCCTGGACAGGCTCCTACAATGAGCAGTTCTTC,CASSSWTGSYNEQFF
.,TRBV14,TRBJ1-4,.,TGTGCCAGCAGCCAAGGGGTTAGCAATGAAAAACTGTTTTTT,CASSQGVSNEKLFF
.,TRBV12-3/TRBV12-4,TRBJ1-5,TRBD1,TGTGCCAGCAAAGCAGGGACAGATCAGCCCCAGCATTTT,CASKAGTDQPQHF
.,TRBV29-1,TRBJ2-3,.,TGCAGTGGTGGCAGGGCTAGCACAGATACGCAGTATTTT,CSGGRASTDTQYF
.,TRBV5-1,TRBJ1-4,TRBD1,TGCGCCAGCAGCTTGGGGGAAACAGGGGGTAGTGAAAAACTGTTTTTT,CASSLGETGGSEKLFF
.,TRBV10-3,TRBJ1-1,.,TGTGCCATCAGGGCAGGGGAGACTGAAGCTTTCTTT,CAIRAGETEAFF
few,TRBV4-1,TRBJ1-2,.,TGCGCCAGCAGCCAAGATACAGGGTGGGGCTACACCTTC,CASSQDTGWGYTF
.,TRBV11-2,TRBJ2-7,.,TGTGCCAGCAGCTTATCCGAGGGCTACGAGCAGTACTTC,CASSLSEGYEQYF
.,TRBV27,TRBJ1-5,.,TGTGCCAGCAGTTTCAGGGTAGAGCAGCCCCAGCATTTT,CASSFRVEQPQHF
few,TRBV20-1,TRBJ2-1,.,TGCAGTGTTCAGGGCTCCAATGAGCAGTTCTTC,CSVQGSNEQFF
medium-sized,TRBV13,TRBJ1-6,.,TGTGCCAGCAGGGTCAGGGGTGGAAGCAATTCACCCCTCCACTTT,CASRVRGGSNSPLHF
.,TRBV12-5,TRBJ2-6,.,TGTGCTAGTGGGCGGAGCTCTGGGGCCAACGTCCTGACTTTC,CASGRSSGANVLTF
.,TRBV5-1,TRBJ2-1,TRBD2,TGCGCCAGCAGCATGGGACTAGCGGGGAATGAGCAGTTCTTC,CASSMGLAGNEQFF
.,TRBV24-1,TRBJ2-2,TRBD1,TGTGCCACCAGTGACCCCAGGACAGGGGGGGATACCGGGGAGCTGTTTTTT,CATSDPRTGGDTGELFF
.,TRBV3-1/TRBV3-2,TRBJ1-5,.,TGTGCCAGCAGCCAAGGGGCAAACCTAAGGCAGCCCCAGCATTTT,CASSQGANLRQPQHF
few,TRBV18,TRBJ1-1,TRBD1,TGTGCCAGCTCACAGCGGATGACAGGGGGCGGGAACACTGAAGCTTTCTTT,CASSQRMTGGGNTEAFF